What follows are 16 T cell receptor beta chains derived from one specimen sequenced in a study of CD8 T cells in Susac syndrome. After extraction with the RNeasy kit, roughly 0.5 to 1 ug of the RNA was reverse transcribed using random hexamers. Each CDR3 protein gets one entry after TCRdb re-called the immunoSEQ multiplex PCR reads with MiXCR. Among some 200,000 distinct CDR3 sequences listed, 92% were seen once. Sequences were obtained from CD8+ T cells from PBMCs. The receptor source for this set is a human donor with multiple sclerosis.

This chain uses TRBV5-4 with TRBJ1-2, with 9 bases identical to TRBD1. The CDR3 runs to 15 residues. With V trimmed by 0 bases and J by 4 bases, 4 bases remained unmatched. Germline CDR1 and CDR2: SGHNT and YYREEE (reference sequence). The CDR3 is CASSLDTGGGYGYTF. The CDR3 DNA reads as TGTGCCAGCAGCTTGGATACAGGGGGCGGCTATGGCTACACCTTC.

V gene TRBV11-2 combines with J gene TRBJ1-1, with D tentatively TRBD1 (5 bases). V was trimmed by 5 bases and J by 1 base, leaving 14 bases between them. This CDR3 has 15 amino acids. CDR1 is SGHAT and CDR2 is FQNNGV in the germline V gene. The CDR3 DNA reads as TGTGCCAGCAGCCCCCAGGGAGGGGCGAACACTGAAGCTTTCTTT. Protein sequence: CASSPQGGANTEAFF. The full variable domain, its missing parts supplied by reference TRBV11-2 and TRBJ1-1, is EAGVAQSPRYKIIEKRQSVAFWCNPISGHATLYWYQQILGQGPKLLIQFQNNGVVDDSQLPKDRFSAERLKGVDSTLKIQPAKLEDSAVYLCASSPQGGANTEAFFGQGTRLTVV.

The J gene is TRBJ2-2, the V gene TRBV20-1, with 8 bases identical to TRBD2. In germline, CDR1 is DFQATT, CDR2 SNEGSKA (reference sequence). CDR3 size: 16 residues. V shed 6 bases and J 1 base; nucleotides not matched to a gene: 10. CDR3 residues: CSAHPPLAGNTGELFF. The CDR3 DNA sequence: TGCAGTGCCCACCCCCCCCTAGCGGGGAACACCGGGGAGCTGTTTTTT.

The V call is TRBV12-3 or TRBV12-4, the J call TRBJ1-5; D uncertain. The CDR3 consists of 14 residues. Trimming took off 6 bases at V and 1 base at J, with 10 bases between the two ends. CDR3 nucleotide sequence: TGTGCCAGCAGCACAGAAACCAGCAATCAGCCCCAGCATTTT. This gives the protein CASSTETSNQPQHF.

CDR3 DNA: TGTGCCAGTAGTATGTGGAAGAACACTGAAGCTTTCTTT. Translated: CASSMWKNTEAFF. V and J are TRBV19 and TRBJ1-1; the D is unclear. Trimming took 3 bases from V and 1 from J, leaving 6 bases between them. The CDR3 extends over 13 amino acids. Germline CDR1 and CDR2: LNHDA and SQIVND (reference sequence).

This chain uses TRBV20-1 with TRBJ2-1, with 9 bases fitting TRBD2. Germline CDR1 and CDR2: DFQATT and SNEGSKA (reference sequence). The V gene end was trimmed by 1 base and the J gene end by 4 bases; junction bases not matched to a gene: 20. The CDR3 is made up of 20 amino acids. CDR3 DNA sequence: TGCAGTGCTAGAGCCCCGGGAGCGGGGGGCCAACAGGTTTTTTACAATGAGCAGTTCTTC. This codes for CSARAPGAGGQQVFYNEQFF.

This chain joins TRBV7-6 and TRBJ2-4; possibly TRBD1 for D (7 bases). V was trimmed by 5 bases and J by 0 bases, leaving 20 bases between them. The germline gives CDR1 SGHVS, CDR2 FNYEAQ. The length of the CDR3 is 18 residues. The CDR3 spells CASSRLPDRDLAKNIQYF. The CDR3 coding sequence is TGTGCCAGCAGCCGCTTACCCGACAGGGACTTAGCCAAAAACATTCAGTACTTC.

The J gene is TRBJ2-1, the V gene TRBV19; D remains unclear. The CDR3 has 12 amino acids. The germline V gene has CDR1 LNHDA and CDR2 SQIVND (reference sequence). Trimming took 3 bases from V and 9 from J, leaving 9 bases between them. In DNA form, the CDR3 reads TGTGCCAGTAGTATGATGGGTACTGAGCAGTTCTTC. As protein: CASSMMGTEQFF. The full variable domain, its missing parts supplied by reference TRBV19 and TRBJ2-1, is DGGITQSPKYLFRKEGQNVTLSCEQNLNHDAMYWYRQDPGQGLRLIYYSQIVNDFQKGDIAEGYSVSREKKESFPLTVTSAQKNPTAFYLCASSMMGTEQFFGPGTRLTVL.

V and J are TRBV18 and TRBJ1-2; D possibly corresponds to TRBD1 (5 bases). This CDR3 is built from 15 residues. The V end lost 4 bases, the J end lost 3 bases, and 15 bases lay between the germline ends. In germline, CDR1 is KGHSH, CDR2 LQKENI. CDR3: CASSLPGRPDYGYTF. The CDR3 region has the DNA TGTGCCAGCTCACTACCAGGGCGTCCTGACTATGGCTACACCTTC.

The chain is built from TRBV28 and TRBJ2-7; D may be TRBD1 or TRBD2 (5 bases each). Trimming shortened V by 7 bases and J by 5 bases, and 27 bases separated the two germline ends. Germline-derived CDR1 and CDR2 are MDHEN and SYDVKM. CDR3 length: 17 residues. CDR3 DNA sequence: TGTGCCAGCAAGCCTATCCGGGGCGCCCGACAGTTCCACGAGCAGTACTTC. Translation: CASKPIRGARQFHEQYF.

V usage is TRBV7-9 and J usage is TRBJ1-4; D not resolved. CDR1 is SEHNR, CDR2 FQNEAQ, per germline (reference sequence). This CDR3 spans 15 amino acids. Trimming shortened V by 4 bases and J by 12 bases, and 21 bases separated the two germline ends. For the CDR3, the DNA is TGTGCCAGCAGCTCCACTAACTCACGGGGTTTGGAACTGTTTTTT. It is translated as CASSSTNSRGLELFF.

V is TRBV2 and J is TRBJ2-7; D gene unclear. The germline gives CDR1 SNHLY, CDR2 FYNNEI. The V end was cut by 2 bases, the J end by 3 bases, with 5 bases between. CDR3 size: 12 residues. Here the CDR3 DNA reads TGTGCCAGCAGTGAATACCGCTACGAGCAGTACTTC. Residues: CASSEYRYEQYF. Filled out from reference TRBV2 and TRBJ2-7, the complete variable domain reads EPEVTQTPSHQVTQMGQEVILRCVPISNHLYFYWYRQILGQKVEFLVSFYNNEISEKSEIFDDQFSVERPDGSNFTLKIRSTKLEDSAMYFCASSEYRYEQYFGPGTRLTVT.

The chain combines TRBV7-3 with TRBJ2-7; tentatively, D is TRBD1 (6 bases). The V gene's germline CDR1 is SGHTA and CDR2 FQGTGA. The CDR3 extends over 14 amino acids. The V and J ends lost 5 bases and 6 bases respectively, with 17 bases between them. Here the CDR3 DNA reads TGTGCCAGCAGCCCAACAGGGATGTCAGGCGAGCAGTACTTC. This sequence encodes CASSPTGMSGEQYF. Filled out from reference TRBV7-3 and TRBJ2-7, the complete variable domain reads GAGVSQTPSNKVTEKGKYVELRCDPISGHTALYWYRQSLGQGPEFLIYFQGTGAADDSGLPNDRFFAVRPEGSVSTLKIQRTERGDSAVYLCASSPTGMSGEQYFGPGTRLTVT.

The chain carries TRBV19 and TRBJ2-1; maybe TRBD2 (6 bases). The CDR3 is made up of 15 amino acids. Trimming removed 3 bases at V and 5 bases at J, with 14 bases between. Germline CDR1 reads LNHDA; CDR2 reads SQIVND (reference sequence). CDR3: CASSMLRERDNEQFF. The CDR3 coding sequence is TGTGCCAGTAGTATGCTACGGGAGAGAGACAATGAGCAGTTCTTC.

This chain uses TRBV30 with TRBJ2-1; the match to TRBD2 covers 9 bases. The CDR3 contains 15 residues. Trimming removed 4 bases from V and 0 bases from J; junction bases left unmatched: 4. The V gene's germline CDR1 is GTSNPN and CDR2 SVGIG (reference sequence). CDR3 nucleotide sequence: TGTGCCTGGAACGGGCGGGGGGGCTCCTACAATGAGCAGTTCTTC. It encodes CAWNGRGGSYNEQFF.

With regard to this clonotype: The junction departs from the called germline gene at one end, perhaps through a read error. The CDR3 DNA follows: TGTGCCAGCAGCGTCCGGCGGGGGACAGAAGACTCTGGGACCAACGTCCTGACTTTC. It yields the protein CASSVRRGTEDSGTNVLTF. The chain uses TRBV9 and TRBJ2-6; possibly TRBD1 or TRBD2 for D (7 bases each). The CDR3 consists of 19 residues. The germline V gene has CDR1 SGDLS and CDR2 YYNGEE.